This T cell receptor beta chain is drawn from a study of OX40 agonist ivuxolimab in advanced cancers. Study-level background: In this trial design, patients received ivuxolimab intravenously at 0.01 to 10 mg/kg every 2 weeks.

The CDR3 contains 15 residues. Germline values: CDR1 LNHDA, CDR2 SQIVND (reference sequence). V shed 3 bases and J 2 bases; nucleotides not matched to a gene: 3. Some clones are missing from TCRdb's copy, which holds only in-frame ones; the method was immunoSEQ multiplex PCR. Of 45,000 or so clones listed, around 89% were seen once; the top ten hold about 16%. Specimen: CD4+ or CD8+ T cells sorted from blood, collected in a trial of the OX40 agonist ivuxolimab. The V gene is TRBV19, the J gene TRBJ2-1, with 8 bases lining up with TRBD1. The TCR sequence derives from an adult with an advanced solid tumor such as melanoma, head and neck, liver or kidney cancer. This CDR3 is CASSMSGQAYNEQFF. Here the CDR3 DNA reads TGTGCCAGTAGTATGTCGGGACAGGCCTACAATGAGCAGTTCTTC.